Only a few counts were recorded for the clone carrying this T cell receptor (beta chain). Its antigen is not known. This sample was included in a study of identical twins. Overall study findings and caveats: The study found that models underestimated out-of-frame TCR alpha sharing in monozygotic twins.

This CDR3 comprises 17 residues. The J segment lost 0 bases and the V segment lost 4 bases, leaving 8 bases of the junction unmatched. CDR1 and CDR2 (germline): SGHRS, YFSETQ. TCRdb reprocessed the 5' RACE reads via MiXCR and lists one record per CDR3 protein. Among a few hundred thousand distinct CDR3 sequences listed, around 15% were seen once. The sample also formed part of further work on yellow fever vaccine responses in identical twins.

The V call is TRBV5-1, the J call TRBJ2-7, with TRBD2 identical over 12 bases. Sequenced material: CD4+ T cells sorted from blood. This clonotype was obtained from a woman aged 18-29 years in good health. DNA of the CDR3: TGCGCCAGCAGCAAGACTAGCGGGAGTAAGGGCTCCTACGAGCAGTACTTC. As protein: CASSKTSGSKGSYEQYF.